These T cell receptor beta chains were read from a single sample in a study of CD8 T cell repertoires and HIV-1 epitope variants. TCRdb's copy holds only in-frame clones and misses some; the assay was immunoSEQ multiplex PCR. The data contain several thousand clones, about 70% of them seen just once; the ten biggest clones take up nearly 45%. These receptors have no known antigen. The sequenced sample consisted of cultured CD8+ T cells derived from PBMCs. The origin of the receptors is a male donor with HIV. CDR3s include the opening cysteine and the closing phenylalanine or tryptophan.

TRBV4-3	TRBJ2-1	CASSQEVPLAGGPNEQFF
TRBV27	TRBJ2-7	CASSQSGPHREQYF
TRBV20-1	TRBJ2-5	CSAGEETQYF
TRBV10-3	TRBJ1-1	CAIRTDREGRDTEAFF
TRBV28	TRBJ2-1	CASTKGTDDYNEQFF
TRBV7-2	TRBJ2-1	CASSLVAGGNEQFF
TRBV19	TRBJ2-5	CASSLRQGQETQYF
TRBV21-1	TRBJ2-7	CASSSDRRSYEQYF
TRBV5-1	TRBJ1-6	CASSLAPGGNSPLHF
TRBV4-1	TRBJ1-1	CASSPSLNTEAFF
TRBV7-9	TRBJ2-1	CASSLDPDEQFF
TRBV5-1	TRBJ2-3	CASSLDQGAGDTDTQYF
TRBV5-4	TRBJ2-7	CASSLADRVNEQYF
TRBV5-4	TRBJ1-1	CASSLGTGTEAFF
TRBV27	TRBJ1-3	CASSLTAGFGNTIYF
TRBV7-9	TRBJ1-1	CASSRVLGGPNTEAFF
TRBV6-6	TRBJ1-1	CASQDRGLNTEAFF
TRBV27	TRBJ2-6	CASSFSSGANVLTF
TRBV28	TRBJ1-2	CASSPPRGSAGYTF
TRBV7-2	TRBJ2-7	CASSMNRGGYEQYF
TRBV6-1	TRBJ1-1	CASSGRRQGYTEAFF
TRBV7-9	TRBJ2-3	CASSLEQGWEDTQYF
TRBV29-1	TRBJ2-7	CSVDGNPTSSYEQYF
TRBV9	TRBJ2-1	CASSGLRRNEQFF
TRBV2	TRBJ2-7	CASSEATGSSYEQYF
TRBV2	TRBJ1-2	CASSGTFNYGYTF
TRBV2	TRBJ2-7	CASSGVKMSRSTEQYF
TRBV5-1	TRBJ1-2	CASSLGGEDGYTF
TRBV10-3	TRBJ2-1	CAIFNGGGNEQFF
TRBV5-3	TRBJ2-5	CASSPVSGQQETQYF
TRBV7-8	TRBJ2-1	CASSDAGEGVSEQFF
TRBV6-5	TRBJ1-4	CASSYSIGTGGEKLFF
TRBV27	TRBJ1-4	CASSFSWASTNEKLFF
TRBV19	TRBJ2-5	CASSIRQGSETQYF
TRBV6-1	TRBJ2-5	CASSPLWGGETQYF
TRBV6-5	TRBJ2-6	CASSSSDSGANVLTF
TRBV13	TRBJ2-2	CASSFGGLAGGNTGELFF
TRBV13	TRBJ1-1	CASSFWTGGEVNTEAFF
TRBV19	TRBJ2-1	CASSMGTDLYNEQFF
TRBV6-5	TRBJ2-3	CASSYSGSITDTQYF
TRBV28	TRBJ2-7	CASSSGLSDYEQYF
TRBV7-6	TRBJ2-3	CASTTRQGATDTQYF
TRBV6-6	TRBJ1-4	CASSYSNRVLFF
TRBV6-5	TRBJ2-3	CASSGTGGTDTQYF
TRBV7-8	TRBJ2-1	CASTLMDNEQFF
TRBV9	TRBJ2-7	CASSVSGGEVQYF
TRBV7-9	TRBJ1-1	CASSKQGEAFF
TRBV5-4	TRBJ2-1	CASSLPPGAVRNEQFF
TRBV28	TRBJ1-2	CASSTQGSNYGYTF
TRBV10-3	TRBJ2-5	CAISESTGTRQETQYF
TRBV4-2	TRBJ2-7	CASSQDGQGNYEQYF
TRBV5-5	TRBJ1-1	CASSSLSQVNTEAFF
TRBV5-4	TRBJ2-2	CASSLYLGTGELFF
TRBV30	TRBJ1-1	CAWSAGTGDEAFF
TRBV4-3	TRBJ1-2	CASSQDPVELDYGYTF
TRBV7-6	TRBJ2-3	CASSRTGGNTQYF
TRBV9	TRBJ2-1	CASSVGFYGGVINEQFF
TRBV7-8	TRBJ2-1	CASSLAGRNEQFF
TRBV19	TRBJ2-7	CASSWGQGRNEQYF
TRBV29-1	TRBJ2-2	CSVLKGTGELFF